Following are 21 T cell receptor beta chains from one sample sequenced in a study of beta chain features in type 1 diabetes. Of the isolated RNA, all was reverse transcribed, and so the sequenced material was expressed TCRB transcripts. Sequenced by immunoSEQ multiplex PCR; TCRdb stores in-frame clones only, minus some. The table shows 850,000 to 900,000 clones, with 17% occurring only once. Material: naive CD4+ T cells from blood. The receptors shown here come from a woman between 18 and 29 years old in good health.

In its sample, this clone was seen a few times. The chain combines TRBV5-5 with TRBJ1-2, with D possibly matching TRBD1 (5 bases). Germline loops: CDR1 SGHKS, CDR2 YYEKEE (reference sequence). CDR3 size: 14 residues. Trimming removed 2 bases at V and 2 bases at J, with 10 bases between. CDR3 bases: TGTGCCAGCAGCTTCAGGGATACCAACTATGGCTACACCTTC. Translation gives CASSFRDTNYGYTF.

The rearrangement joins TRBV19 to TRBJ1-2; 9 bases are shared with TRBD1. The CDR3 is 14 amino acids. Unmatched junction bases numbered 6, after V lost 8 bases and J lost 2 bases. Germline V gives CDR1 LNHDA, CDR2 SQIVND (reference sequence). CDR3 nucleotide sequence: TGTGCCAGTTCCGACAGGGGGGCCAACTATGGCTACACCTTC. It translates to CASSDRGANYGYTF.

This clone showed up just a few times. The gene calls are TRBV7-9 and TRBJ2-5; 8 bases are a match to TRBD1. The CDR3 is made up of 15 amino acids. CDR1 and CDR2 (germline): SEHNR, FQNEAQ (reference sequence). J was trimmed by 1 base and V by 1 base; bases with no gene match: 2. CDR3: CASSLDGQGQETQYF. The CDR3 DNA sequence: TGTGCCAGCAGCTTAGACGGACAGGGCCAAGAGACCCAGTACTTC.

The chain joins TRBV14 to TRBJ2-1; the D gene could be TRBD1 or TRBD2 (5 bases each). V lost 3 bases to trimming and J lost 7 bases, with 22 bases between them. CDR3 length equals 17 residues. In germline, CDR1 is SGHDN, CDR2 FVKESK. CDR3 protein: CASSHAQFSGGTNEQFF. The CDR3 coding sequence is TGTGCCAGCAGCCATGCTCAATTCAGTGGGGGTACTAATGAGCAGTTCTTC.

CDR3 amino acids: CASSSQGSYEQYF. The DNA for the CDR3 is TGTGCCAGCAGCTCACAGGGTTCCTACGAGCAGTACTTC. V and J are TRBV7-9 and TRBJ2-7; weak D call: TRBD1 (6 bases). The CDR3 sequence is 13 residues long. V was shortened by 4 bases and J by 1 base, with 8 bases between the two germline ends. The germline V gene has CDR1 SEHNR and CDR2 FQNEAQ (reference sequence). Using reference TRBV7-9 and TRBJ2-7 for the parts outside the CDR3, the full variable domain is DTGVSQNPRHKITKRGQNVTFRCDPISEHNRLYWYRQTLGQGPEFLTYFQNEAQLEKSRLLSDRFSAERPKGSFSTLEIQRTEQGDSAMYLCASSSQGSYEQYFGPGTRLTVT.

V is TRBV4-2 and J is TRBJ2-7, with a possible D match to TRBD1 (6 bases). Germline loops: CDR1 LGHNA, CDR2 YNFKEQ. The CDR3 is 14 amino acids. Trimming stripped 3 bases from V and 9 bases from J, with 18 bases between. CDR3 in DNA: TGTGCCAGCAGCCAGCGTGGACAGCCGAGGGGGCAGTACTTC. Protein product: CASSQRGQPRGQYF.

This clone was observed a handful of times. The V and J genes are TRBV27 and TRBJ2-3; TRBD1 agrees at 7 bases. Germline CDR1 MNHEY, CDR2 SMNVEV (reference sequence). CDR3 length: 14 amino acids. The V segment lost 5 bases and the J segment 2 bases; nucleotides outside the gene matches: 4. CDR3 amino acids: CASSRDSLTDTQYF. The CDR3 region has the DNA TGTGCCAGCAGTCGGGACAGCCTCACAGATACGCAGTATTTT.

J is TRBJ2-1 and V is TRBV27, with 15 bases aligning to TRBD2. Germline CDR1 MNHEY, CDR2 SMNVEV (reference sequence). After removal of 7 bases from V and 2 bases from J, the junction contained 9 bases not matched to a gene. The CDR3 is 18 residues long. The CDR3 protein is CASTTGLAGGSTYNEQFF. CDR3 DNA: TGTGCCAGCACCACGGGACTAGCGGGAGGTTCGACCTACAATGAGCAGTTCTTC.

The gene calls are TRBV5-4 and TRBJ1-2; possibly TRBD1 for D (5 bases). Trimming left V 5 bases short and J 1 base short, with 12 bases between. Germline values: CDR1 SGHNT, CDR2 YYREEE (reference sequence). This CDR3 has 14 residues. The CDR3, as DNA: TGTGCCAGCAGTCCCCAGGGAGTTAACTATGGCTACACCTTC. This encodes CASSPQGVNYGYTF.

CDR3 sequence: CASRSPRAIQYF. The CDR3 coding sequence is TGTGCCAGCAGGTCGCCCCGAGCCATTCAGTACTTC. The chain joins TRBV2 to TRBJ2-4; D is unresolved. This CDR3 is built from 12 residues. CDR1 SNHLY and CDR2 FYNNEI come from the germline V gene. Trimming shortened V by 6 bases and J by 9 bases, and 12 bases separated the two germline ends. Filled out from reference TRBV2 and TRBJ2-4, the complete variable domain reads EPEVTQTPSHQVTQMGQEVILRCVPISNHLYFYWYRQILGQKVEFLVSFYNNEISEKSEIFDDQFSVERPDGSNFTLKIRSTKLEDSAMYFCASRSPRAIQYFGAGTRLSVL.

This clone has more than one count but fewer than ten. The chain employs TRBV7-2 and TRBJ2-7; D assignment may be TRBD1 or TRBD2 (5 bases each). Germline values: CDR1 SGHTA, CDR2 FQGNSA. Trimming removed 5 bases from V and 6 bases from J, with 17 bases in between. CDR3 length equals 14 residues. CDR3 loop: CASSPGTTSFEQYF. CDR3 DNA sequence: TGTGCCAGCAGCCCTGGGACGACATCTTTCGAGCAGTACTTC.

This clone was detected a few times. The chain joins TRBV2 to TRBJ2-7; 7 positions match TRBD2. The V segment lost 6 bases and the J segment 0 bases; nucleotides outside the gene matches: 5. The CDR3 covers 14 residues. Germline V gives CDR1 SNHLY, CDR2 FYNNEI. The CDR3 nucleotides are TGTGCCAGCAGGGACGGGACTAACTCCTACGAGCAGTACTTC. Translating gives CASRDGTNSYEQYF. The variable domain in full, completed from reference TRBV2 and TRBJ2-7, reads EPEVTQTPSHQVTQMGQEVILRCVPISNHLYFYWYRQILGQKVEFLVSFYNNEISEKSEIFDDQFSVERPDGSNFTLKIRSTKLEDSAMYFCASRDGTNSYEQYFGPGTRLTVT.

A few counts support this clone. This chain joins TRBV7-9 and TRBJ2-1; D is unclear. V lost 3 bases, J lost 9 bases, and 15 bases lay in between. Germline CDR1 SEHNR, CDR2 FQNEAQ (reference sequence). The CDR3 sequence is 14 residues long. CDR3 residues: CASSLDGFHTEQFF. CDR3 in DNA: TGTGCCAGCAGCTTGGACGGATTCCACACTGAGCAGTTCTTC.

The chain couples TRBV2 to TRBJ1-3, with D tentatively TRBD1 (6 bases). This CDR3 comprises 13 residues. The V and J ends lost 8 bases and 4 bases respectively, with 12 bases between them. Germline values: CDR1 SNHLY, CDR2 FYNNEI. CDR3 protein: CASSPGQGNTIYF. CDR3 DNA sequence: TGTGCCAGCTCCCCGGGACAAGGAAACACCATATATTTT. The complete variable domain, with remaining parts taken from reference TRBV2 and TRBJ1-3, reads EPEVTQTPSHQVTQMGQEVILRCVPISNHLYFYWYRQILGQKVEFLVSFYNNEISEKSEIFDDQFSVERPDGSNFTLKIRSTKLEDSAMYFCASSPGQGNTIYFGEGSWLTVV.

The chain carries TRBV28 and TRBJ2-1; D is undetermined. The V end lost 5 bases, the J end lost 0 bases, and 14 bases lay between the germline ends. This CDR3 comprises 16 residues. The germline gives CDR1 MDHEN, CDR2 SYDVKM. CDR3 sequence: CASSTFDSSSYNEQFF. CDR3 bases: TGTGCCAGCAGTACCTTCGATTCCAGCTCCTACAATGAGCAGTTCTTC.

This clone was observed at least ten times. The chain carries TRBV10-3 and TRBJ2-7, with TRBD1 identical over 9 bases. V lost 4 bases to trimming and J lost 4 bases; unmatched junction nucleotides: 5. CDR1 is ENHRY and CDR2 is SYGVKD in the germline V gene. The CDR3 loop spans 14 amino acids. CDR3 residues: CAISGTGVWYEQYF. For the CDR3, the DNA is TGTGCCATCAGTGGGACAGGGGTTTGGTACGAGCAGTACTTC.

The chain joins TRBV7-8 to TRBJ2-7; 9 bases are shared with TRBD2. V lost 2 bases to trimming and J lost 2 bases; unmatched junction nucleotides: 4. This CDR3 region has 15 residues. The V gene's germline CDR1 is SGHVS and CDR2 FQNEAQ. In nucleotides, the CDR3 is TGTGCCAGCAGCTTAAAGCGGGAGGCCACCTACGAGCAGTACTTC. It yields the protein CASSLKREATYEQYF. The whole variable domain, filled in from reference TRBV7-8 and TRBJ2-7, reads GAGVSQSPRYKVAKRGQDVALRCDPISGHVSLFWYQQALGQGPEFLTYFQNEAQLDKSGLPSDRFFAERPEGSVSTLKIQRTQQEDSAVYLCASSLKREATYEQYFGPGTRLTVT.

This clone was seen more than once but under ten times. Other DNA sequences from this sample encode an identical CDR3 as well. The chain carries TRBV7-3 and TRBJ2-1, with 12 bases matching TRBD2. After removal of 5 bases from V and 7 bases from J, the junction contained 6 bases not matched to a gene. The CDR3 covers 15 residues. The germline gives CDR1 SGHTA, CDR2 FQGTGA. In DNA, the CDR3 is TGTGCCAGCAGCCAGACTAGCGGGAGTGTGAATGAGCAGTTCTTC. Translation gives CASSQTSGSVNEQFF.

This clone was picked up a small number of times. The rearrangement uses TRBV2 and TRBJ2-7; 8 bases are a match to TRBD2. J lost 1 base, V lost 6 bases, and 5 bases had no gene match. The CDR3 is 14 residues long. Germline assignment: CDR1 SNHLY and CDR2 FYNNEI. The CDR3 loop is CASRSAGVSYEQYF. CDR3 nucleotide sequence: TGTGCCAGCAGATCAGCGGGAGTTTCCTACGAGCAGTACTTC.

The chain recombines TRBV6-5 with TRBJ2-7, with 10 bases lining up with TRBD1. This CDR3 has 15 amino acids. In germline, CDR1 is MNHEY, CDR2 SVGAGI. The J segment lost 3 bases and the V segment lost 0 bases, leaving 2 bases of the junction unmatched. CDR3 region: CASSYSRTGGYEQYF. The CDR3 coding sequence is TGTGCCAGCAGTTACTCAAGGACAGGGGGCTACGAGCAGTACTTC.

V usage is TRBV5-1 and J usage is TRBJ1-4; TRBD1 agrees at 7 bases. With V trimmed by 3 bases and J by 5 bases, 4 bases remained unmatched. CDR1 SGHRS and CDR2 YFSETQ come from the germline V gene. The CDR3 consists of 14 residues. Written as DNA, the CDR3 is TGCGCCAGCAGCTCGGTAGGGGGCAATGAAAAACTGTTTTTT. It encodes CASSSVGGNEKLFF.